The following is a T cell receptor beta chain sequence with its context. Its target is unknown. This CDR3 is 16 amino acids long. Germline loops: CDR1 SGHVS, CDR2 FQNEAQ. The germline V and J ends were trimmed by 5 bases and 3 bases, with 20 bases remaining between them. These data are taken from a study of beta chain features in type 1 diabetes. General study results and limits: The naive, central memory and Treg TCRB repertoires looked more alike in patients than they did in healthy donors. Using cDNA template may skew counts toward highly expressing activated cells. A PCR bias possibly favoring shorter templates would apply equally to patients and controls. All four CD4+ subsets of Type 1 diabetes patients contained TCRB CDR3s that were moderately but significantly shorter.

Sorted CD4+ subsets: naive, central memory, regulatory, stem cell-like memory (CD45RO/CCR7/CD25/CD127/CD95/CD27 panel). Of the isolated RNA, all was reverse transcribed, and so the sequenced material was expressed TCRB transcripts. The data were produced by immunoSEQ multiplex PCR, yet TCRdb's version contains in-frame clones alone and is incomplete. The sample holds approximately 360,000 clones, 10% to 15% seen once. The source material was naive CD4+ T cells from blood. The sequence was collected from a woman under 30 with type 1 diabetes. The chain has TRBV7-8 and TRBJ2-7; TRBD1 is a possible D gene (5 bases). The CDR3 nucleotides read TGTGCCAGCAGCCCGGACGTAGGGGTGTTCGGCTACGAGCAGTACTTC. Translation: CASSPDVGVFGYEQYF. The complete variable domain, with remaining parts taken from reference TRBV7-8 and TRBJ2-7, reads GAGVSQSPRYKVAKRGQDVALRCDPISGHVSLFWYQQALGQGPEFLTYFQNEAQLDKSGLPSDRFFAERPEGSVSTLKIQRTQQEDSAVYLCASSPDVGVFGYEQYFGPGTRLTVT.